The present T cell receptor (beta chain) was sequenced within a study of blood T cell repertoires in COVID-19. The authors' processing: Nucleated cell number was recorded as an estimate derived from reference gene primer amplification. Assay: immunoSEQ multiplex PCR; the TCRdb copy retains only in-frame clones and omits some. D and trimming come from the DNA, and the V and J calls and clone size come from that table. This sample carries around 250,000 clones, around 90% of them seen once, and the ten largest clones take 1.2%. Germline CDR1 reads SGHKS; CDR2 reads YYEKEE (reference sequence). The CDR3 has 12 residues. The V end lost 0 bases, the J end lost 7 bases, and 4 bases lay between the germline ends. Clinical history as reported by participants underpinned cohort assignment.

This clonotype originated in a human donor in a cohort exposed to, infected with or recovered from COVID-19 (not recorded which). The donor label of this sample is uncertain. The chain uses TRBV5-5 and TRBJ1-4; no clear D. Sequencing input: PBMCs or T cells enriched from blood (not recorded which). In nucleotides, the CDR3 is TGTGCCAGCAGCTTGGGCAGTGAAAAACTGTTTTTT. It codes for CASSLGSEKLFF.